These 31 T cell receptor beta chains were sequenced from one sample in a study of cytomegalovirus exposure and HLA in healthy donors. This PCR relied on a set of 60 Vbeta primers and 13 Jbeta primers. Assay: immunoSEQ multiplex PCR; the TCRdb copy retains only in-frame clones and omits some. The table records more than 95,000 clones, about 10% of them present only once. What was sequenced was PBMCs. The source is a woman aged 18-30 years in good health and CMV-seropositive.

The chain carries TRBV10-3 and TRBJ2-2; D unclear. V lost 7 bases and J lost 2, with 11 bases in between. The CDR3 has 14 amino acids. Germline assignment: CDR1 ENHRY and CDR2 SYGVKD. The CDR3 here is CAIKRLENTGELFF. CDR3 bases: TGTGCCATCAAGAGGCTAGAAAACACCGGGGAGCTGTTTTTT.

The V and J genes are TRBV15 and TRBJ2-2; 7 nucleotides line up with TRBD1. This CDR3 is built from 14 residues. Germline CDR1 and CDR2: LNHNV and YYDKDF (reference sequence). With V trimmed by 5 bases and J by 6 bases, 6 bases remained unmatched. CDR3 DNA: TGTGCCACCAGCTGGAACAGGGGCTCCGGGGAGCTGTTTTTT. Translated: CATSWNRGSGELFF.

V gene TRBV4-1 combines with J gene TRBJ2-7, with 9 bases fitting TRBD1. Germline assignment: CDR1 MGHRA and CDR2 YSYEKL. Trimming at V came to 4 bases and at J to 0 bases, leaving 10 bases not matched to a gene. The CDR3 consists of 17 residues. CDR3 nucleotides: TGCGCCAGCAGCCTAACTGCGGGACAGGGCTACTCCTACGAGCAGTACTTC. This encodes CASSLTAGQGYSYEQYF.

The V gene is TRBV11-3, the J gene TRBJ2-1, with D uncertain. The CDR3 is 13 amino acids. Trimming left V 6 bases short and J 10 bases short, with 16 bases between. Germline loops: CDR1 SGHNT, CDR2 YENEEA. This chain's CDR3 is CASRPTPRREQFF. CDR3 DNA: TGTGCCAGCAGACCCACCCCCCGCCGGGAGCAGTTCTTC.

This clone appeared a few times. V and J are TRBV4-1 and TRBJ2-5; TRBD2 aligns across 7 bases. The CDR3 is 13 amino acids. V trimming: 1 base; J trimming: 5 bases; junction bases outside the gene matches: 1. CDR1 and CDR2 (germline): MGHRA, YSYEKL. Here the CDR3 reads CASSQAGGETQYF. The CDR3 DNA reads as TGCGCCAGCAGCCAAGCCGGGGGGGAGACCCAGTACTTC.

This clone was observed a few times. The chain has TRBV5-6 and TRBJ2-2; TRBD2 matches at 12 bases. This CDR3 spans 17 amino acids. Unmatched junction bases numbered 4, after V lost 0 bases and J lost 4 bases. Looked up from germline, CDR1 is SGHDT and CDR2 is YYEEEE. The CDR3 DNA reads TGTGCCAGCAGCTTGGTCCCTAGCGGGAGGGCCACCGGGGAGCTGTTTTTT. Amino acids: CASSLVPSGRATGELFF.

The chain links TRBV9 to TRBJ2-3, with TRBD1 matching 11 bases. Trimming removed 0 bases from V and 2 bases from J; junction bases left unmatched: 2. The CDR3 is made up of 16 amino acids. Germline V CDR1 and CDR2: SGDLS, YYNGEE. The CDR3 sequence is CASSVGTGGNTDTQYF. CDR3 in DNA: TGTGCCAGCAGCGTAGGGACAGGGGGCAACACAGATACGCAGTATTTT. Looking up the rest from reference TRBV9 and TRBJ2-3 gives the full variable domain: DSGVTQTPKHLITATGQRVTLRCSPRSGDLSVYWYQQSLDQGLQFLIQYYNGEERAKGNILERFSAQQFPDLHSELNLSSLELGDSALYFCASSVGTGGNTDTQYFGPGTRLTVL.

This clone has just a few counts. The chain employs TRBV30 and TRBJ1-2; D perhaps matches TRBD1 (5 bases). Germline CDR1 reads GTSNPN; CDR2 reads SVGIG (reference sequence). The V end lost 6 bases, the J end lost 8 bases, and 16 bases lay between the germline ends. The CDR3 consists of 12 residues. DNA for the CDR3: TGTGCCTGCCAACTCTCAGGGTTCGGCTACACCTTC. It translates to CACQLSGFGYTF.

The chain is built from TRBV15 and TRBJ2-3, with 12 bases identical to TRBD2. The CDR3 spans 15 residues. Germline CDR1 and CDR2: LNHNV and YYDKDF (reference sequence). Trimming removed 1 base from V and 6 bases from J; junction bases left unmatched: 2. Here the CDR3 reads CATSRGLAGDDTQYF. DNA of the CDR3: TGTGCCACCAGCAGAGGACTAGCGGGAGACGATACGCAGTATTTT.

This clone was seen a few times. The gene calls are TRBV4-2 and TRBJ2-3; 8 positions agree with TRBD2. The CDR3 has 15 residues. The germline CDR1 and CDR2 sequences are LGHNA and YNFKEQ. J was trimmed by 4 bases and V by 0 bases; bases with no gene match: 3. CDR3 residues: CASSQEAGVPDTQYF. The CDR3 DNA is TGTGCCAGCAGCCAAGAAGCGGGGGTCCCAGATACGCAGTATTTT.

This sequence joins TRBV7-9 and TRBJ2-1; 8 bases are shared with TRBD1. The CDR3 length is 18 residues. V dropped 5 bases and J dropped 2; count of bases not matched to a gene: 14. Germline assignment: CDR1 SEHNR and CDR2 FQNEAQ (reference sequence). CDR3 nucleotide sequence: TGTGCCAGCAGCATCTTAGGCCTGACAGGGGCGACCTACAATGAGCAGTTCTTC. Translated: CASSILGLTGATYNEQFF.

This clone was counted a few times. V usage is TRBV7-8 and J usage is TRBJ1-2, with 10 bases identical to TRBD1. The CDR3 is made up of 16 amino acids. Germline-derived CDR1 and CDR2 are SGHVS and FQNEAQ. Losses at the gene ends were 3 bases for V and 8 bases for J; bases not matched to a gene: 12. CDR3 sequence reads: CASSLRDRGKGYGYTF. CDR3 DNA: TGTGCCAGCAGCTTGAGGGACAGGGGAAAGGGGTACGGCTACACCTTC. The full variable domain, completed using reference TRBV7-8 and TRBJ1-2, is GAGVSQSPRYKVAKRGQDVALRCDPISGHVSLFWYQQALGQGPEFLTYFQNEAQLDKSGLPSDRFFAERPEGSVSTLKIQRTQQEDSAVYLCASSLRDRGKGYGYTFGSGTRLTVV.

The chain uses TRBV19 and TRBJ2-6, with D uncertain. V was clipped by 1 base and J by 2 bases, with 6 bases between them. CDR1 LNHDA and CDR2 SQIVND come from the germline V gene (reference sequence). This CDR3 is built from 15 residues. The CDR3 here is CASSIVETGANVLTF. In DNA form, the CDR3 reads TGTGCCAGTAGTATAGTAGAGACTGGGGCCAACGTCCTGACTTTC.

The V call is TRBV7-9, the J call TRBJ2-1; D gene ambiguous. Germline CDR1 is SEHNR and CDR2 is FQNEAQ (reference sequence). V lost 1 base to trimming and J lost 6 bases, with 10 bases between them. The CDR3 sequence is 14 residues long. The CDR3 spells CASSLDWLGNEQFF. The DNA for the CDR3 is TGTGCCAGCAGCTTAGACTGGCTAGGCAATGAGCAGTTCTTC.

The chain joins TRBV9 to TRBJ2-1; 11 bases map to TRBD2. The length of the CDR3 is 15 residues. V lost 2 bases to trimming and J lost 8 bases; unmatched junction nucleotides: 6. The germline CDR1 and CDR2 sequences are SGDLS and YYNGEE. CDR3 amino acids: CASSVGFSGGDEQFF. As DNA, the CDR3 is TGTGCCAGCAGCGTCGGGTTTAGCGGGGGGGATGAGCAGTTCTTC. The variable domain in full, completed from reference TRBV9 and TRBJ2-1, reads DSGVTQTPKHLITATGQRVTLRCSPRSGDLSVYWYQQSLDQGLQFLIQYYNGEERAKGNILERFSAQQFPDLHSELNLSSLELGDSALYFCASSVGFSGGDEQFFGPGTRLTVL.

The chain combines TRBV7-9 with TRBJ1-1; 10 nucleotides agree with TRBD1. The CDR3 is made up of 17 amino acids. Germline trimming cut 5 bases from V and 0 bases from J; bases unmatched to any gene: 9. Germline V CDR1 and CDR2: SEHNR, FQNEAQ (reference sequence). As DNA, the CDR3 is TGTGCCAGCAGCGGAACCGGGACAGGGGTCATGAACACTGAAGCTTTCTTT. The encoded protein is CASSGTGTGVMNTEAFF.

This chain links TRBV7-2 with TRBJ1-5, with TRBD1 identical over 7 bases. J lost 0 bases, V lost 3 bases, and 5 bases had no gene match. Germline CDR1 reads SGHTA; CDR2 reads FQGNSA. The CDR3 is 16 amino acids. The CDR3 loop reads CASSLGQLNSNQPQHF. CDR3 coding DNA: TGTGCCAGCAGCTTGGGACAGTTGAATAGCAATCAGCCCCAGCATTTT.

The chain has TRBV7-8 and TRBJ1-1; D gene ambiguous. The V gene lost 1 base and the J gene lost 8 bases, with 14 bases spanning the gap. The CDR3 covers 14 residues. Germline lookup yields CDR1 SGHVS and CDR2 FQNEAQ. The CDR3 sequence: CASSLGSRRVEAFF. The CDR3 coding sequence is TGTGCCAGCAGCTTAGGGTCCCGGAGGGTGGAAGCTTTCTTT.

This clone was observed a handful of times. The genes are TRBV6-6 and TRBJ1-1; TRBD1 matches at 8 bases. The CDR3 loop spans 13 amino acids. V lost 5 bases and J lost 11; bases outside the gene matches: 10. In germline, CDR1 is MNHNY, CDR2 SVGAGI (reference sequence). CDR3 DNA: TGTGCCAGCAGTGGACAGGGTAAGGTGAAGGCTTTCTTT. This translates into CASSGQGKVKAFF.

This clone was detected a few times. The rearrangement links TRBV7-9 to TRBJ2-7; D remains ambiguous. From germline, CDR1 is SEHNR and CDR2 FQNEAQ (reference sequence). The V and J ends lost 4 bases and 2 bases respectively, with 12 bases between them. This CDR3 has 14 amino acids. CDR3 region: CASSSSSSAYEQYF. The CDR3 nucleotides read TGTGCCAGCAGCTCCAGTAGCTCGGCCTACGAGCAGTACTTC.

J is TRBJ2-7 and V is TRBV18; 8 bases map to TRBD2. Germline values: CDR1 KGHSH, CDR2 LQKENI. J lost 4 bases, V lost 6 bases, and 11 bases had no gene match. This CDR3 comprises 15 residues. The CDR3 reads CASSPGGAGRYEQYF. CDR3 DNA sequence: TGTGCCAGCTCCCCGGGGGGGGCGGGAAGATACGAGCAGTACTTC.

The chain has TRBV5-4 and TRBJ1-2, with D maybe TRBD1 (5 bases). This CDR3 spans 13 amino acids. Trimming took off 3 bases at V and 3 bases at J, with 9 bases between the two ends. Germline V gene data show CDR1 as SGHNT and CDR2 as YYREEE (reference sequence). The CDR3 here is CASSSGLDYGYTF. DNA of the CDR3: TGTGCCAGCAGCTCAGGGTTGGACTATGGCTACACCTTC.

V gene TRBV30 combines with J gene TRBJ2-1; 15 bases match TRBD2. The J segment lost 5 bases and the V segment lost 5 bases, leaving 7 bases of the junction unmatched. The CDR3 is made up of 16 amino acids. CDR1 is GTSNPN, CDR2 SVGIG, per germline (reference sequence). CDR3 amino acids: CAWGHGLAGGDNEQFF. In DNA, the CDR3 is TGTGCCTGGGGTCACGGACTAGCGGGAGGGGACAATGAGCAGTTCTTC.

The rearrangement joins TRBV15 to TRBJ2-7; 7 bases match TRBD1. The trim removed 2 bases at V and 5 bases at J, leaving 15 bases unmatched. Germline CDR1 LNHNV, CDR2 YYDKDF (reference sequence). CDR3 length equals 17 residues. The CDR3 protein is CATSRSTRDSGAHEQYF. In DNA, the CDR3 is TGTGCCACCAGCAGATCTACCCGGGACAGTGGTGCTCACGAGCAGTACTTC.

This chain connects TRBV6-1 to TRBJ2-5; D possibly corresponds to TRBD2 (6 bases). The CDR3 has 14 amino acids. V was clipped by 4 bases and J by 1 base, with 10 bases between them. Germline V lookup: CDR1 MNHNS, CDR2 SASEGT. Here the CDR3 reads CASSGEDAQETQYF. The CDR3 region has the DNA TGTGCCAGCAGTGGGGAGGATGCCCAAGAGACCCAGTACTTC.

There are a few counts of this clone. The chain uses TRBV7-9 and TRBJ2-7; D gene ambiguous. This CDR3 comprises 15 residues. Germline CDR1 reads SEHNR; CDR2 reads FQNEAQ (reference sequence). Trimming took off 5 bases at V and 3 bases at J, with 17 bases between the two ends. The CDR3 nucleotides are TGTGCCAGCAGCCCCCCGACTGCTTTCCTCTACGAGCAGTACTTC. Protein sequence: CASSPPTAFLYEQYF.

This clone was observed a single time. The chain joins TRBV18 to TRBJ1-1; TRBD1 agrees at 7 bases. Germline assignment: CDR1 KGHSH and CDR2 LQKENI. The CDR3 length is 17 residues. Trimming cost V 1 base and J 2 bases; bases outside gene matches: 10. The CDR3 protein is CASSPRQGVGLNTEAFF. CDR3 DNA: TGTGCCAGCTCACCACGGCAGGGGGTCGGACTAAACACTGAAGCTTTCTTT.

This chain uses TRBV11-1 with TRBJ2-2; D is perhaps TRBD1 (6 bases). This CDR3 has 15 residues. V shed 1 base and J shed 7 bases, with 13 bases lying between them. The germline V gene has CDR1 SGHAT and CDR2 FQDESV (reference sequence). Written as DNA, the CDR3 is TGTGCCAGCAGCTTAGTTTTGGGGGCTGGCGGGGAGCTGTTTTTT. It encodes CASSLVLGAGGELFF.

The chain couples TRBV5-8 to TRBJ2-1; tentative D call: TRBD2 (5 bases). The germline CDR1 and CDR2 sequences are SGHTS and YDEGEE. V was clipped by 1 base and J by 1 base, with 9 bases between them. The length of the CDR3 is 15 residues. The CDR3 coding sequence is TGTGCCAGCAGCTTGTTCGGGGTTTCCTACAATGAGCAGTTCTTC. It translates to CASSLFGVSYNEQFF.

This rearrangement joins TRBV30 to TRBJ1-5; TRBD1 agrees at 9 bases. The germline V gene has CDR1 GTSNPN and CDR2 SVGIG (reference sequence). The CDR3 loop spans 15 amino acids. V shed 3 bases and J 9 bases; nucleotides not matched to a gene: 12. CDR3 in DNA: TGTGCCTGGAGCCCCGGGACAGGGCCATCTCGGCCCCAGCATTTT. It is translated as CAWSPGTGPSRPQHF.

This clone was seen a few times. This rearrangement joins TRBV6-4 to TRBJ1-5; possible D gene TRBD1, 5 bases. Trimming pared 1 base from V and 11 bases from J, leaving 30 bases between. The CDR3 is 19 residues long. Germline loops: CDR1 MRHNA, CDR2 SNTAGT. CDR3 region: CASSDLIPPGHGTDMTQHF. The CDR3 DNA is TGTGCCAGCAGTGACTTAATTCCCCCCGGACACGGGACTGATATGACCCAGCATTTT.